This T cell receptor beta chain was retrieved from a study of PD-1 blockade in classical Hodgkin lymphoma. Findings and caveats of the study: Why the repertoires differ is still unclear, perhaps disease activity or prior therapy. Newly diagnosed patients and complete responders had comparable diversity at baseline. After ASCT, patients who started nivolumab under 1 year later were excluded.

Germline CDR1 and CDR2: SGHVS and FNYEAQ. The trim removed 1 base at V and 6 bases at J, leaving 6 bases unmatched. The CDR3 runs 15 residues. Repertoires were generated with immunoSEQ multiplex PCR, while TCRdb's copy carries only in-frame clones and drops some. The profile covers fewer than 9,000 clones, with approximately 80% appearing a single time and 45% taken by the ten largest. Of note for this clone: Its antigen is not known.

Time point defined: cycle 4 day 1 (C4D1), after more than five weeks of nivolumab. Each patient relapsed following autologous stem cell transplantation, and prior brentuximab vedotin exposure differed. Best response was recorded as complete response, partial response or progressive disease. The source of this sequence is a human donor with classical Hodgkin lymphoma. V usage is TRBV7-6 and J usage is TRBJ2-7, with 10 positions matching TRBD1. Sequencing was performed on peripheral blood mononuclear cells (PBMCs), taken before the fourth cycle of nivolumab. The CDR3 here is CASSLGPDRGLEQYF. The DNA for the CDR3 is TGTGCCAGCAGCTTAGGTCCCGACAGGGGGCTCGAGCAGTACTTC.